These 17 T cell receptor beta chains share one sample of origin, sequenced in a study of blood T cell repertoires in COVID-19. Sequencing was performed with immunoSEQ multiplex PCR; in TCRdb, only in-frame clones are kept and a portion is missing. The profile shows 100,000 or so clones, about four fifths of them singletons. Specimen: peripheral blood. These receptor sequences come from a woman aged 80 or over with acute or convalescent COVID-19.

The table lists this clone with a few counts. The V call is TRBV28, the J call TRBJ1-1; possible D gene TRBD1, 6 bases. The CDR3 has 14 residues. The germline V gene has CDR1 MDHEN and CDR2 SYDVKM. Trimming pared 6 bases from V and 10 bases from J, leaving 21 bases between. The CDR3: CASSLFAHRERAFF. The DNA for the CDR3 is TGTGCCAGCAGCCTATTTGCTCACAGGGAAAGAGCTTTCTTT. The variable domain in full, with the rest retrieved from reference TRBV28 and TRBJ1-1, is DVKVTQSSRYLVKRTGEKVFLECVQDMDHENMFWYRQDPGLGLRLIYFSYDVKMKEKGDIPEGYSVSREKKERFSLILESASTNQTSMYLCASSLFAHRERAFFGQGTRLTVV.

This chain uses TRBV19 with TRBJ2-3; tentatively, D is TRBD1 (5 bases). V lost 2 bases and J lost 4, with 7 bases in between. Germline lookup yields CDR1 LNHDA and CDR2 SQIVND (reference sequence). The CDR3 loop spans 13 amino acids. The CDR3 here is CASSIWGPDTQYF. DNA for the CDR3: TGTGCCAGTAGTATATGGGGCCCAGATACGCAGTATTTT.

V gene TRBV24-1 combines with J gene TRBJ2-2; no reliable D call. Looked up from germline, CDR1 is KGHDR and CDR2 is SFDVKD. This CDR3 contains 16 residues. Trimming took 0 bases from V and 1 from J, leaving 8 bases between them. The CDR3 protein is CATSDLPVKNTGELFF. DNA for the CDR3: TGTGCCACCAGTGATTTGCCAGTTAAGAACACCGGGGAGCTGTTTTTT.

The chain joins TRBV2 to TRBJ1-2, with D possibly being TRBD1 (6 bases). Germline assignment: CDR1 SNHLY and CDR2 FYNNEI. There are 13 residues in the CDR3. Trimming took off 4 bases at V and 6 bases at J, with 12 bases between the two ends. CDR3 bases: TGTGCCAGCAGTGGCCGTACAGGGAATGGCTACACCTTC. Protein: CASSGRTGNGYTF.

The V gene is TRBV7-2, the J gene TRBJ2-2; possibly TRBD1 for D (5 bases). V was shortened by 0 bases and J by 4 bases, with 15 bases between the two germline ends. Germline loops: CDR1 SGHTA, CDR2 FQGNSA. The CDR3 loop spans 17 amino acids. In DNA form, the CDR3 reads TGTGCCAGCAGCTTAGCGATATCCAGGGATCCCACCGGGGAGCTGTTTTTT. This sequence encodes CASSLAISRDPTGELFF.

The chain combines TRBV11-2 with TRBJ2-7; 9 bases match TRBD1. The germline V gene encodes CDR1 SGHAT and CDR2 FQNNGV. The CDR3 has 13 amino acids. The V segment lost 4 bases and the J segment 9 bases; nucleotides outside the gene matches: 7. The CDR3 DNA sequence: TGTGCCAGCAGCTACCTGGACAGGGGAGGGCAGTACTTC. Translating it yields CASSYLDRGGQYF.

The chain is built from TRBV10-2 and TRBJ2-2; 10 bases match TRBD1. The V gene end was trimmed by 4 bases and the J gene end by 6 bases; junction bases not matched to a gene: 5. The CDR3 contains 15 residues. CDR1 WSHSY and CDR2 SAAADI come from the germline V gene. CDR3: CASSASGQGAGELFF. DNA for the CDR3: TGCGCCAGCAGTGCCAGCGGACAGGGGGCCGGGGAGCTGTTTTTT.

In its sample, this clone was seen a few times. This sequence joins TRBV15 and TRBJ2-3; 9 bases are shared with TRBD2. J was trimmed by 4 bases and V by 0 bases; bases with no gene match: 5. The CDR3 covers 16 residues. Per germline, CDR1 LNHNV and CDR2 YYDKDF (reference sequence). The CDR3 region has the DNA TGTGCCACCAGCAGAGACTTAGCGGGAGCTTCAGATACGCAGTATTTT. It specifies CATSRDLAGASDTQYF.

The chain joins TRBV4-1 to TRBJ1-2; 7 bases fit TRBD1. Trimming took 3 bases from V and 10 from J; bases not matched to a gene: 17. The CDR3 is 16 amino acids. Per the germline V gene, CDR1 is MGHRA and CDR2 is YSYEKL. The DNA of the CDR3 is TGCGCCAGCAGCCACACACTCGGACAGGAAAGGCCTACCTACACCTTC. It codes for CASSHTLGQERPTYTF.

This chain connects TRBV2 to TRBJ2-3, with D possibly being TRBD2 (5 bases). The CDR3 sequence is 13 residues long. The V end lost 4 bases, the J end lost 6 bases, and 11 bases lay between the germline ends. The germline CDR1 and CDR2 sequences are SNHLY and FYNNEI. CDR3 in DNA: TGTGCCAGCAGTGTCGCTAGCATCGATACGCAGTATTTT. Protein sequence: CASSVASIDTQYF. Combining the CDR3 with reference TRBV2 and TRBJ2-3 gives the whole variable domain EPEVTQTPSHQVTQMGQEVILRCVPISNHLYFYWYRQILGQKVEFLVSFYNNEISEKSEIFDDQFSVERPDGSNFTLKIRSTKLEDSAMYFCASSVASIDTQYFGPGTRLTVL.

This chain uses TRBV4-3 with TRBJ2-3, with TRBD2 as a possible D gene (6 bases). The CDR3 spans 15 residues. Germline lookup yields CDR1 LGHNA and CDR2 YSLEER. V lost 1 base, J lost 5 bases, and 13 bases lay in between. The CDR3 coding sequence is TGCGCCAGCAGCCAAGCTGCGGGACCGGGAGATACGCAGTATTTT. This encodes CASSQAAGPGDTQYF.

Comments on this clone: Germline is not matched at one junction end, which may reflect a read error. This sequence joins TRBV5-6 and TRBJ1-3; 7 bases match TRBD1. The CDR3 is 15 amino acids. Germline CDR1 and CDR2: SGHDT and YYEEEE. The CDR3 loop reads CASSLGQLSGNTIYF. CDR3 nucleotides: TGTGCCAGCAGTTTGGGACAGCTCTCTGGAAACACCATATATTTT.

The V call is TRBV7-8, the J call TRBJ2-2, with 8 nucleotides matching TRBD2. V gave up 4 bases and J gave up 0 bases; unmatched junction bases: 4. The CDR3 totals 16 residues. Germline lookup yields CDR1 SGHVS and CDR2 FQNEAQ. Here the CDR3 reads CASSSGTRTNTGELFF. CDR3 sequence (DNA): TGTGCCAGCAGCTCCGGGACTAGAACGAACACCGGGGAGCTGTTTTTT.

The CDR3 reads CASMSPGTTYEQYV. Here the CDR3 DNA reads TGTGCCAGCATGTCCCCAGGGACTACCTACGAGCAGTACGTC. This rearrangement joins TRBV7-9 to TRBJ2-7, with TRBD2 matching 7 bases. Looked up from germline, CDR1 is SEHNR and CDR2 is FQNEAQ (reference sequence). V lost 7 bases to trimming and J lost 2 bases; unmatched junction nucleotides: 8. The CDR3 runs to 14 residues.

The gene calls are TRBV2 and TRBJ2-6; D is unclear. V was clipped by 9 bases and J by 0 bases, with 15 bases between them. Looked up from germline, CDR1 is SNHLY and CDR2 is FYNNEI. This CDR3 region has 16 residues. CDR3 protein: CASSPYSSSGANVLTF. Here the CDR3 DNA reads TGTGCCAGTAGCCCATATTCAAGCTCTGGGGCCAACGTCCTGACTTTC.

The chain carries TRBV5-5 and TRBJ1-1; D remains ambiguous. The CDR3 has 13 residues. The ends were cut back, 0 bases at V and 7 bases at J, with 10 bases in the middle. From germline, CDR1 is SGHKS and CDR2 YYEKEE (reference sequence). The CDR3 DNA reads as TGTGCCAGCAGCTTGGCCTCGTCAGGTGAAGCTTTCTTT. Translated: CASSLASSGEAFF.

This clone was counted between two and nine times. The chain carries TRBV12-5 and TRBJ2-3; the D gene is possibly TRBD1 (6 bases). Germline CDR1 and CDR2: LGHNT and FRNRAP. Trimming took off 2 bases at V and 2 bases at J, with 11 bases between the two ends. This CDR3 contains 15 residues. The CDR3 reads CASGLLQGYTDTQYF. The CDR3 DNA sequence: TGTGCTAGTGGTTTGCTACAGGGATACACAGATACGCAGTATTTT.